The rows below give T cell receptor beta chains drawn from one sample of a study of blood T cells in healthy people across ages. Each CDR3 protein gets one entry after TCRdb re-called the 5' RACE reads with MiXCR. The sample has 1.5 million to 2 million distinct CDR3 sequences; around half are singletons. Sequencing used blood. The receptor set was obtained from a woman aged 40 to 49 in good health. CDR3s include the opening cysteine and the closing phenylalanine or tryptophan. The D gene is left open where the match is weak. The listing skips clone size in some rows; elsewhere it reads once, few, many or a size class.

v_gene,d_gene,abundance,j_gene,CDR3aa,CDR3nt
TRBV5-5,TRBD1,few,TRBJ1-4,CASSLGTGEVGEKLFF,TGTGCCAGCAGCCTAGGGACAGGGGAGGTTGGTGAAAAACTGTTTTTT
TRBV4-1,NA,few,TRBJ1-1,CASSQDPTKNTEAFF,TGCGCCAGCAGCCAAGATCCCACTAAGAACACTGAAGCTTTCTTT
TRBV29-1,NA,NA,TRBJ1-2,CSAQGGAHGYTF,TGCAGCGCCCAAGGGGGGGCCCATGGCTACACCTTC
TRBV24-1,NA,NA,TRBJ2-1,CATSSAGGHNEQFF,TGTGCCACCAGTTCGGCCGGGGGGCATAACGAGCAGTTCTTC
TRBV5-5,TRBD2,NA,TRBJ2-1,CASSPVAGANMINEQFF,TGTGCCAGCAGCCCAGTAGCGGGGGCCAATATGATCAATGAGCAGTTCTTC
TRBV5-1,NA,NA,TRBJ1-2,CASSFSRDGYTF,TGCGCCAGCAGCTTCTCCCGGGATGGCTACACCTTC
TRBV20-1,NA,few,TRBJ1-5,CSARGLNQPQHF,TGCAGTGCTAGAGGGTTAAATCAGCCCCAGCATTTT
TRBV7-9,NA,few,TRBJ2-5,CASRIDGQETQYF,TGTGCCAGCAGAATAGACGGGCAAGAGACCCAGTACTTC
TRBV3-1,NA,NA,TRBJ2-5,CASSPLRSETQYF,TGTGCCAGCAGCCCCCTGAGGTCAGAGACCCAGTACTTC
TRBV6-5,TRBD1,few,TRBJ1-2,CASGRQGLGGYTF,TGTGCCAGCGGGAGACAGGGCCTCGGGGGCTACACCTTC
TRBV7-9,NA,NA,TRBJ2-7,CASRGGRYNEQYF,TGTGCCAGCAGGGGGGGCCGGTACAATGAGCAGTACTTC
TRBV6-2/TRBV6-3,NA,few,TRBJ2-3,CASSYGEVHHTDTQYF,TGTGCCAGCAGTTACGGAGAGGTTCACCACACAGATACGCAGTATTTT
TRBV11-3,NA,few,TRBJ2-5,CASSKTGLWETQYF,TGTGCCAGCAGCAAAACAGGGTTATGGGAGACCCAGTACTTC
TRBV20-1,TRBD2,NA,TRBJ2-7,CSANPPPGRMVTSGGRSSYNEQYF,TGCAGTGCTAACCCTCCCCCGGGCAGAATGGTGACTAGCGGGGGGCGAAGCTCCTACAATGAGCAGTACTTC
TRBV5-6,NA,once,TRBJ1-2,CASSFTGNRPGGYTF,TGTGCCAGCAGTTTTACAGGGAATCGGCCCGGTGGCTACACCTTC
TRBV15,TRBD2,NA,TRBJ2-5,CATSHGTSRETQYF,TGTGCCACCAGCCACGGGACTAGCAGAGAGACCCAGTACTTC
TRBV7-2,NA,many,TRBJ2-5,CASSLGLLANQETQYF,TGTGCCAGCAGCTTAGGCCTCTTAGCGAACCAAGAGACCCAGTACTTC
TRBV29-1,NA,NA,TRBJ2-1,CSVERQSNYNEQFF,TGCAGCGTTGAACGACAGTCTAACTACAATGAGCAGTTCTTC
TRBV2,NA,NA,TRBJ2-7,CASSEWVPEDVSYEQYF,TGTGCCAGCAGCGAGTGGGTCCCGGAGGACGTCTCGTACGAGCAGTACTTC
TRBV7-2,NA,NA,TRBJ2-7,CASSLSGSSSSYEQYF,TGTGCCAGCAGCTTATCCGGCAGCTCAAGCTCCTACGAGCAGTACTTC
TRBV16,NA,NA,TRBJ2-4,CASSHGITEIKNIQYF,TGTGCCAGCAGCCACGGAATTACAGAGATAAAAAACATTCAGTACTTC
TRBV5-5,TRBD1,few,TRBJ2-4,CASSSSGTGGNIQYF,TGTGCCAGCAGCTCGTCCGGGACAGGGGGAAACATTCAGTACTTC
TRBV7-9,TRBD2,few,TRBJ2-7,CASSTPATAGVLYEQYF,TGTGCCAGCTCCACTCCCGCTACGGCGGGGGTCCTCTACGAGCAGTACTTC
TRBV2,NA,few,TRBJ1-5,CASSVRNQPQHF,TGTGCCAGCAGTGTCCGGAATCAGCCCCAGCATTTT
TRBV12-3/TRBV12-4,NA,NA,TRBJ1-1,CASREAGGGKAFF,TGTGCCAGCAGGGAAGCGGGGGGAGGGAAAGCTTTCTTT
TRBV6-5,NA,NA,TRBJ1-1,CASSYGGLVNTEAFF,TGTGCCAGCAGTTACGGGGGGCTGGTGAACACTGAAGCTTTCTTT
TRBV4-2,NA,few,TRBJ2-5,CASSQDFRGQQETQYF,TGTGCCAGCAGCCAAGATTTTAGGGGCCAGCAAGAGACCCAGTACTTC
TRBV20-1,TRBD1,few,TRBJ1-2,CSASGQGSGYTF,TGCAGTGCTTCTGGACAGGGAAGTGGCTACACCTTC
TRBV28,NA,NA,TRBJ2-2,CASSLFSGELFF,TGTGCCAGCAGTTTATTTTCCGGGGAGCTGTTTTTT
TRBV7-2,NA,NA,TRBJ2-7,CASSLYILGQEGFYEQYF,TGTGCCAGCAGCCTGTATATACTCGGACAGGAGGGCTTCTACGAGCAGTACTTC
TRBV20-1,NA,NA,TRBJ2-2,CSARDVLRNTGELFF,TGCAGTGCTAGAGATGTGCTTCGGAACACCGGGGAGCTGTTTTTT
TRBV12-5,NA,once,TRBJ2-5,CASGLGQGYNEQYF,TGTGCTAGTGGTTTGGGTCAGGGCTACAATGAGCAGTACTTC
TRBV4-3,NA,NA,TRBJ1-1,CASSQDGLPGEAFF,TGCGCCAGCAGCCAAGATGGACTACCGGGAGAGGCTTTCTTT
TRBV7-2,TRBD1,NA,TRBJ1-1,CASSFGGLRQGWSEAFF,TGTGCCAGCAGCTTTGGCGGACTACGACAGGGCTGGTCTGAAGCTTTCTTT
TRBV5-1,NA,few,TRBJ2-1,CASSLVSGLNNEQFF,TGCGCCAGCAGCTTGGTGTCAGGGCTCAACAATGAGCAGTTCTTC
TRBV20-1,TRBD2,NA,TRBJ2-5,CSARVASGGEAQYF,TGCAGTGCTAGAGTTGCTAGCGGGGGTGAGGCCCAGTACTTC
TRBV7-9,TRBD2,NA,TRBJ2-5,CASSILAGEQYF,TGTGCCAGCAGCATCTTAGCGGGGGAGCAGTACTTC
TRBV6-6,NA,NA,TRBJ1-1,CASSYEGEDQSFF,TGTGCCAGCAGTTACGAGGGGGAGGACCAGTCTTTCTTT
TRBV6-5,NA,NA,TRBJ2-5,CASRVKRGQETRYF,TGTGCCAGCAGGGTCAAGAGGGGCCAAGAGACCCGGTACTTC
TRBV6-5,NA,few,TRBJ1-2,CASSYLGGGRYGYTF,TGTGCCAGCAGTTACCTAGGGGGGGGAAGGTATGGCTACACCTTC
TRBV20-1,TRBD2,NA,TRBJ2-3,CSASSGGAHTQYF,TGCAGTGCCTCTAGCGGGGGGGCTCATACGCAGTATTTT
TRBV6-5,NA,NA,TRBJ1-2,CASRPGPPAGYTF,TGTGCCAGCAGACCGGGACCTCCTGCAGGCTACACCTTC
TRBV20-1,TRBD2,NA,TRBJ2-1,CSASTSGGYNEQFF,TGCAGTGCTTCGACTAGCGGGGGGTACAATGAGCAGTTCTTC
TRBV7-2,TRBD1,NA,TRBJ2-5,CASSLAWDRVRETQYF,TGTGCCAGCAGCTTAGCCTGGGACAGAGTCAGGGAGACCCAGTACTTC
TRBV20-1,NA,few,TRBJ2-1,CSAGVGRRENNEQFF,TGCAGTGCGGGTGTGGGCAGGAGAGAGAACAATGAGCAGTTCTTC
TRBV28,NA,few,TRBJ2-3,CASSRATSTDTQYF,TGTGCCAGCAGCCGGGCAACTAGCACAGATACGCAGTATTTT
TRBV9,TRBD2,NA,TRBJ2-3,CASSLTGTRGTDTQYF,TGTGCCAGCAGCCTTACCGGGACTAGAGGCACAGATACGCAGTATTTT
TRBV4-2,TRBD2,NA,TRBJ2-5,CASSRGAGGVETQYF,TGTGCCAGCAGCCGAGGAGCGGGGGGGGTAGAGACCCAGTACTTC
TRBV5-1,NA,NA,TRBJ2-7,CASSLADAAYEQYF,TGCGCCAGCAGCTTAGCCGACGCAGCCTACGAGCAGTACTTC
TRBV20-1,NA,few,TRBJ2-3,CSARVPGKTYYDTDTQYF,TGCAGTGCTAGAGTTCCGGGGAAGACATACTATGACACAGATACGCAGTATTTT
TRBV4-2,TRBD1,NA,TRBJ2-7,CASSQDPAGTGGSYEQYF,TGTGCCAGCAGCCAAGACCCTGCTGGGACAGGGGGCTCCTACGAGCAGTACTTC
TRBV9,TRBD1,NA,TRBJ2-3,CASSLGTGPGDTQYF,TGTGCCAGCAGCCTGGGGACAGGGCCGGGGGATACGCAGTATTTT
TRBV7-9,NA,few,TRBJ2-5,CASSERPGSGQETQYF,TGTGCCAGCAGCGAACGTCCGGGGTCCGGACAAGAGACCCAGTACTTC
TRBV7-8,TRBD2,NA,TRBJ2-1,CASSPRGDVQFF,TGTGCCAGCAGCCCCCGGGGGGATGTGCAGTTCTTC
TRBV7-9,NA,few,TRBJ2-7,CASRPPPGTSSEQYF,TGTGCCAGCAGACCTCCGCCCGGGACCAGCAGCGAGCAGTACTTC
TRBV28,NA,NA,TRBJ2-7,CASRTVAGTYEQYF,TGTGCCAGCCGTACGGTGGCGGGGACCTACGAGCAGTACTTC
TRBV28,NA,NA,TRBJ2-4,CASGNPGGGRADIQYF,TGTGCCAGCGGCAACCCAGGGGGGGGCAGGGCCGACATTCAGTACTTC